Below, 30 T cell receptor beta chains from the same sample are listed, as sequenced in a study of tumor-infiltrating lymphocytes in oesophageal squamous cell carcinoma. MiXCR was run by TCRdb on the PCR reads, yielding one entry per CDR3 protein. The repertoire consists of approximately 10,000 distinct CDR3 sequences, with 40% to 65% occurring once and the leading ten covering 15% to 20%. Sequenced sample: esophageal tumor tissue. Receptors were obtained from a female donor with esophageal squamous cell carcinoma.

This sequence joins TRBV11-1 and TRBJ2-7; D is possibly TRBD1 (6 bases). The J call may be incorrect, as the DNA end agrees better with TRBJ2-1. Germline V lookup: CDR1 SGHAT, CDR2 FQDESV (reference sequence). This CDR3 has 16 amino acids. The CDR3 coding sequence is TGTGCCAGCAGCCGTACCGGGACAAATAACTACAATGAGCAGTTCTTC. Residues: CASSRTGTNNYNEQFF.

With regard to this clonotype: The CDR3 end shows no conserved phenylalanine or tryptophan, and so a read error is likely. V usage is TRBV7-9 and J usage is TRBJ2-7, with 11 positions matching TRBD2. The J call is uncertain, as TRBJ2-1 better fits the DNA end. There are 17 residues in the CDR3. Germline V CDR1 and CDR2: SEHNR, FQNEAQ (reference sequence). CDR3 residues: CASSSLGLAGGYNEQFL. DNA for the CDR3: TGTGCCAGCAGCTCCCTGGGGCTAGCGGGAGGTTACAATGAGCAGTTCTTG.

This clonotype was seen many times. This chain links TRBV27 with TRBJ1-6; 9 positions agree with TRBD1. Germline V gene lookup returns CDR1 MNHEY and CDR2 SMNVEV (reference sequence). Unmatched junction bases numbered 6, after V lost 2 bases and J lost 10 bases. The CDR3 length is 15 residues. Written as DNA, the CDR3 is TGTGCCAGCAGTTTAACAGGGGGCTTGCGGTCACCCCTCCACTTT. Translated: CASSLTGGLRSPLHF.

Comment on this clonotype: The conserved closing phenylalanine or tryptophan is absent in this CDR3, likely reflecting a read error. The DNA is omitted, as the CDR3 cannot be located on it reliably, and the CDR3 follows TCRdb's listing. CDR3 in amino acids: CASSSIFGGRAGGVYNEQFFGA. The chain combines TRBV7-2 with TRBJ2-6; the table's D call, TRBD2, has no DNA check behind it. Ends included, the CDR3 has 22 residues. CDR1 is SGHTA and CDR2 is FQGNSA in the germline V gene.

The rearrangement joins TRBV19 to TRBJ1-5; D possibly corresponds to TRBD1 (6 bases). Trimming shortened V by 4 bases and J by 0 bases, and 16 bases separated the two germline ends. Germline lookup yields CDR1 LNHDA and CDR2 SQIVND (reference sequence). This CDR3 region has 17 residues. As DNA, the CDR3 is TGTGCCAGTAGTAGGGTCGGGGGGCTTTATAGCAATCAGCCCCAGCATTTT. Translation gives CASSRVGGLYSNQPQHF. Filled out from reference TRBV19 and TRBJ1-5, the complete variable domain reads DGGITQSPKYLFRKEGQNVTLSCEQNLNHDAMYWYRQDPGQGLRLIYYSQIVNDFQKGDIAEGYSVSREKKESFPLTVTSAQKNPTAFYLCASSRVGGLYSNQPQHFGDGTRLSIL.

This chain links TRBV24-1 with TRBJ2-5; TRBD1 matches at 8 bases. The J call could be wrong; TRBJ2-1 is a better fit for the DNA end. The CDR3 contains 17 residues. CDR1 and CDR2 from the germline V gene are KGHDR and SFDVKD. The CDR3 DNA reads TGTGCCACCAGTGACACAAAAGGACAGGGTACCTACAATGAGCAGTTCTTC. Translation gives CATSDTKGQGTYNEQFF.

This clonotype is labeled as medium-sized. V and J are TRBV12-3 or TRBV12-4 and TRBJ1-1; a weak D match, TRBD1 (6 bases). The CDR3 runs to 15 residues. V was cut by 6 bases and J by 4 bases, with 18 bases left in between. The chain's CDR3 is CASSPGGGAGTEAFF. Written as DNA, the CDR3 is TGTGCCAGCAGCCCGGGTGGGGGCGCGGGCACTGAAGCTTTCTTT.

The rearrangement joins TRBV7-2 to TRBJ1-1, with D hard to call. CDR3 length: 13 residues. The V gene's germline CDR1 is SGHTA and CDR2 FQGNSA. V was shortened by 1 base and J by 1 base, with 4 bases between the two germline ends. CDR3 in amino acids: CASSLEGNTEAFF. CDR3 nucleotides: TGTGCCAGCAGCTTAGAAGGGAACACTGAAGCTTTCTTT.

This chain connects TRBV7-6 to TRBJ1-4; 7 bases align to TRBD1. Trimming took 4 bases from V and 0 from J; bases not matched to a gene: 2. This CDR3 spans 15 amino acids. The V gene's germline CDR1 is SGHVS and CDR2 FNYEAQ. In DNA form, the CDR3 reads TGTGCCAGCAGCTCCGGGACAGCAACTAATGAAAAACTGTTTTTT. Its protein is CASSSGTATNEKLFF.

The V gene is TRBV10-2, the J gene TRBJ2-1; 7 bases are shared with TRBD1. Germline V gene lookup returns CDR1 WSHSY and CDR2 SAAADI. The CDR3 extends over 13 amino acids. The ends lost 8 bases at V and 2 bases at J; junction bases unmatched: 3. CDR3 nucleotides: TGCGCCAGCTGGACAGGCCCCTACAATGAGCAGTTCTTC. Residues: CASWTGPYNEQFF.

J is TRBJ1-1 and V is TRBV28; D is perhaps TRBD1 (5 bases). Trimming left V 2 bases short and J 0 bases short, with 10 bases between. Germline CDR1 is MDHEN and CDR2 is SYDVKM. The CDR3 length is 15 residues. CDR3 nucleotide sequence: TGTGCCAGCAGTTTACAGGGTATAATGAACACTGAAGCTTTCTTT. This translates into CASSLQGIMNTEAFF.

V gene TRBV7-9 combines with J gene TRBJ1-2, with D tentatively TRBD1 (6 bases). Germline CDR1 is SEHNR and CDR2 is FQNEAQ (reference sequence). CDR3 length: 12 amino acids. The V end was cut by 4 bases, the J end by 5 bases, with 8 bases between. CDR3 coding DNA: TGTGCCAGCAGCTGGGGGCTATATGGCTACACCTTC. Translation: CASSWGLYGYTF.

CDR3 sequence: CASSFSSGGTNLTYNEQFF. The CDR3 DNA sequence: TGTGCCAGCAGCTTTTCTAGCGGGGGGACCAATCTCACCTACAATGAGCAGTTCTTC. V usage is TRBV7-9 and J usage is TRBJ2-1; 11 bases line up with TRBD2. Trimming cost V 3 bases and J 2 bases; bases outside gene matches: 12. CDR1 and CDR2 (germline): SEHNR, FQNEAQ (reference sequence). This CDR3 has 19 amino acids. The variable domain in full, with the rest retrieved from reference TRBV7-9 and TRBJ2-1, is DTGVSQNPRHKITKRGQNVTFRCDPISEHNRLYWYRQTLGQGPEFLTYFQNEAQLEKSRLLSDRFSAERPKGSFSTLEIQRTEQGDSAMYLCASSFSSGGTNLTYNEQFFGPGTRLTVL.

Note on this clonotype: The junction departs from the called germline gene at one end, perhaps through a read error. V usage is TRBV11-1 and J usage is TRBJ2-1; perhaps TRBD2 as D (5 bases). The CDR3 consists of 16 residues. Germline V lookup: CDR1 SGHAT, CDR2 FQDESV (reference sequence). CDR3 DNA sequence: TGTGCCAGCAGTTTAGGGAGCTACAGCTCCTACAATGAGCAGTTCTTC. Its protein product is CASSLGSYSSYNEQFF.

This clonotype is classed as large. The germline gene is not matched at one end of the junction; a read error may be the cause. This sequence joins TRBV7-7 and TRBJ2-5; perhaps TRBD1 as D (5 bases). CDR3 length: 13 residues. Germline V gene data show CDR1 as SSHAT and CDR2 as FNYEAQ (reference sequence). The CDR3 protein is CASSINRQETQYF. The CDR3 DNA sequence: TGTGCTAGCAGCATCAACAGGCAAGAGACCCAGTACTTC.

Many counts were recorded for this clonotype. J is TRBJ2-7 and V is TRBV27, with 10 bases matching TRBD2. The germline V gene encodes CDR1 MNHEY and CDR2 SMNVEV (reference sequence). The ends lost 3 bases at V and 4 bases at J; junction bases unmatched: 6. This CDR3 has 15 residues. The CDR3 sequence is CASSFQWGLAYEQYF. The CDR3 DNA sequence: TGTGCCAGCAGTTTTCAGTGGGGACTAGCGTACGAGCAGTACTTC.

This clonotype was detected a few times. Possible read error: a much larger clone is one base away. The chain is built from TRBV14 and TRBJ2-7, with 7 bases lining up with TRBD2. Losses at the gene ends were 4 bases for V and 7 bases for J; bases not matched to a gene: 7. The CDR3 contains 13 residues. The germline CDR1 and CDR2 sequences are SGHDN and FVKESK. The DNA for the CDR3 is TGTGCCAGCAGCCCCAGGGACTACAATGAGCAGTACTTC. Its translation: CASSPRDYNEQYF.

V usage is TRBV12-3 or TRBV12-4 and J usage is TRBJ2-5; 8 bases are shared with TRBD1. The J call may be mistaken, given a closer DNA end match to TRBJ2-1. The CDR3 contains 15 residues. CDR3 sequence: CASSLGQGARSEQFF. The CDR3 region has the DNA TGTGCCAGCAGTTTGGGCCAGGGGGCTCGGAGTGAGCAGTTCTTC.

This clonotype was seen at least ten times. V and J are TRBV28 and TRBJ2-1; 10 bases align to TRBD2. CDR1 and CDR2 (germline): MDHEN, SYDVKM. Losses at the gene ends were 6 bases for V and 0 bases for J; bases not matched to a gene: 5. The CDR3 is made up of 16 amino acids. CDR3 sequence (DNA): TGTGCCAGCAGCCCTAGCGGGAGAGGCTCCTACAATGAGCAGTTCTTC. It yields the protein CASSPSGRGSYNEQFF. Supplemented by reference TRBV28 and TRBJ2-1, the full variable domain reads DVKVTQSSRYLVKRTGEKVFLECVQDMDHENMFWYRQDPGLGLRLIYFSYDVKMKEKGDIPEGYSVSREKKERFSLILESASTNQTSMYLCASSPSGRGSYNEQFFGPGTRLTVL.

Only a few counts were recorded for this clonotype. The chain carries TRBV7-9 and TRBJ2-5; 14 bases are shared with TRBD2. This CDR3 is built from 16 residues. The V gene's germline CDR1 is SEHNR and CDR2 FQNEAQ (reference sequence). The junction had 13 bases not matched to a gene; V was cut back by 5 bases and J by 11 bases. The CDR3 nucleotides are TGTGCCAGCAGCCCGCGGACTAGCGGGAGGAATGTTGAGCAGTACTTC. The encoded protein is CASSPRTSGRNVEQYF. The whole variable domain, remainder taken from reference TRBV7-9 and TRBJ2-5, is DTGVSQNPRHKITKRGQNVTFRCDPISEHNRLYWYRQTLGQGPEFLTYFQNEAQLEKSRLLSDRFSAERPKGSFSTLEIQRTEQGDSAMYLCASSPRTSGRNVEQYFGPGTRLLVL.

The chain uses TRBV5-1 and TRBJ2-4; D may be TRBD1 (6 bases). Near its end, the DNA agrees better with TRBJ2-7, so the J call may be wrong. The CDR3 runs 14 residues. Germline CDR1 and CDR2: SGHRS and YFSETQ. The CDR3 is CASSSPGTSYEQYF. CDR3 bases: TGCGCCAGCAGCTCCCCGGGGACATCTTACGAGCAGTACTTC.

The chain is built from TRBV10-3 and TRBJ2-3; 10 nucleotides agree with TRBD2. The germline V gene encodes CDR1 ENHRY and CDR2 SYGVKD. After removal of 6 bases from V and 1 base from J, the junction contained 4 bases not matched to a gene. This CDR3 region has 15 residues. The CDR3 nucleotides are TGTGCCATCAGCCGAGGGACTAGCGGCACAGATACGCAGTATTTT. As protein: CAISRGTSGTDTQYF.

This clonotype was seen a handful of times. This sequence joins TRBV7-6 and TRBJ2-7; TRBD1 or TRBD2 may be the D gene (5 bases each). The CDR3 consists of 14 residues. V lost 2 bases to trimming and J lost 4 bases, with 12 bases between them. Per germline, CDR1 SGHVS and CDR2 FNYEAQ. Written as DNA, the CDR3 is TGTGCCAGCAGCTTATCTGGGACCGGATACGAGCAGTACTTC. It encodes CASSLSGTGYEQYF.

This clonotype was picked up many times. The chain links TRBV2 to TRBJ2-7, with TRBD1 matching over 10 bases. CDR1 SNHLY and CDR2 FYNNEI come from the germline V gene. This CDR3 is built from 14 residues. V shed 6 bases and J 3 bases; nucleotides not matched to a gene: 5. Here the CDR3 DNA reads TGTGCCAGCAGCCCCCGGGACAGGGGCTACGAGCAGTACTTC. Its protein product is CASSPRDRGYEQYF.

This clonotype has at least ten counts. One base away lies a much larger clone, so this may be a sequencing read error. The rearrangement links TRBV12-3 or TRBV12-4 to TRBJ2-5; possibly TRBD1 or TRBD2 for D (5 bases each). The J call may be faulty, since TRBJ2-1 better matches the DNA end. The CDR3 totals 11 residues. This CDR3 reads CASGGNYEQFF. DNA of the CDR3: TGTGCCTCTGGGGGTAACTACGAGCAGTTCTTC.

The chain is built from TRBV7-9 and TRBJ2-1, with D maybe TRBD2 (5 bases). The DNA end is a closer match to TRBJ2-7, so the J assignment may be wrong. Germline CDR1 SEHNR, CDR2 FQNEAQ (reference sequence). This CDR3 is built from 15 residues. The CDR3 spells CASSLGYGRNYEQYF. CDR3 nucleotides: TGTGCCAGCAGCTTAGGTTATGGGAGAAACTACGAGCAGTACTTC.

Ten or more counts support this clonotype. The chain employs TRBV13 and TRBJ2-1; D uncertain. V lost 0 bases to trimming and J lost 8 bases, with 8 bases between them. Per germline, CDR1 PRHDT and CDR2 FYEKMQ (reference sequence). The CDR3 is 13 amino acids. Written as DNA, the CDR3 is TGTGCCAGCAGCTTAGGCATTGCTGATGAGCAGTTCTTC. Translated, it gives CASSLGIADEQFF.

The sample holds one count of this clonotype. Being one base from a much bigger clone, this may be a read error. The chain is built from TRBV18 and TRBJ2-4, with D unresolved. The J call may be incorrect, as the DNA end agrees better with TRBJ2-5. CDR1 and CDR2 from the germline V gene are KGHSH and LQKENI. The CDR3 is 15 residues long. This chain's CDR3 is CASSPQDHRNRTQYF. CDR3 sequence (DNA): TGTGCCAGCTCACCACAAGATCACAGAAACAGGACCCAGTACTTC.

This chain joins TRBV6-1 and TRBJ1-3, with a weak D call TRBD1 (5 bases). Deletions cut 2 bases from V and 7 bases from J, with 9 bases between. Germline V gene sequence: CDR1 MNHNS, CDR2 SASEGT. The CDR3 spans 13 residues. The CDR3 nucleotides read TGTGCCAGCAGTGAATACAGGAAGAACACCATATATTTT. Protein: CASSEYRKNTIYF.

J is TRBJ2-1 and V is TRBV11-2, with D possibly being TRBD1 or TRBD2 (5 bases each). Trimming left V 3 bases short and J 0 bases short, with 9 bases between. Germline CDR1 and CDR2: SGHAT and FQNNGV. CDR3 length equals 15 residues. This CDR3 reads CASSFRGGSYNEQFF. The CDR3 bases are TGTGCCAGCAGCTTCCGGGGCGGCTCCTACAATGAGCAGTTCTTC.